The clone carrying this T cell receptor beta chain was observed a few times. Only in-frame clones appear in the TCRdb table, and some are missing; sequencing was by immunoSEQ multiplex PCR. The sample lists 80,000 to 95,000 clones; 70% to 85% were seen once. The CDR3 length is 15 residues. V was pared by 1 base and J by 0 bases, with 7 bases between. Germline values: CDR1 MNHNS, CDR2 SASEGT. This entry belongs to a study of neoadjuvant anti-PD-1 for oral cavity cancer. The V and J genes are TRBV6-1 and TRBJ2-4; no firm D call. The receptor's source is a person between 40 and 79 years old with oral cavity squamous cell carcinoma. Material: PBMCs, obtained before nivolumab (anti-PD-1) treatment. The CDR3 nucleotides read TGTGCCAGCAGTGAAGGAGATCTAGCCAAAAACATTCAGTACTTC. This translates into CASSEGDLAKNIQYF.